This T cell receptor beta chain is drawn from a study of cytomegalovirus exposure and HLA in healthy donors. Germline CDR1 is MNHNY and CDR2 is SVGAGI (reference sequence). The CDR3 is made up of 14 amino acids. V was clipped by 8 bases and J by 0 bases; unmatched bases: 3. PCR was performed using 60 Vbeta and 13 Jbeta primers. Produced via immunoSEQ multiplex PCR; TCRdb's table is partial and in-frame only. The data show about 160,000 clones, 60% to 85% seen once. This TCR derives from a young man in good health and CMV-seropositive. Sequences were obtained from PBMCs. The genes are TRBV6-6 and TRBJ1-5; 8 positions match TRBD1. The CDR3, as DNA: TGTGCCAGCGGAGGACAGGGTAGCAATCAGCCCCAGCATTTT. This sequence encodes CASGGQGSNQPQHF.